This is a list of T cell receptor beta chains from one sample in a study of CD8 T cells in Susac syndrome. A single record per CDR3 protein comes from TCRdb applying MiXCR to the immunoSEQ multiplex PCR reads. There are approximately 130,000 distinct CDR3 sequences in the sample; 90% to 95% occur only once, and approximately 0.1% lies in the top ten. Sequences were obtained from CD4+ T cells from PBMCs. The receptors were gathered from a human donor in good health. CDR3s include the opening cysteine and the closing phenylalanine or tryptophan. D genes are given only for firm matches. Clone size is not always given. Where it is, it says once, few, many or a class for expanded clones.

cdr3_length	j_call	clone_size	d_call	v_call	cdr3_aa
14	TRBJ1-2	-	-	TRBV2	CASSGTGPQYGYTF
12	TRBJ2-7	-	TRBD1	TRBV29-1	CSVGDRGGEQYF
16	TRBJ1-6	-	-	TRBV5-4	CASSLDRDASNSPLHF
13	TRBJ1-3	once	TRBD1	TRBV29-1	CSVRGQYGNTIYF
18	TRBJ2-5	-	-	TRBV12-3/TRBV12-4	CASSLRDSLLGSSETQYF
14	TRBJ1-1	-	-	TRBV3-1	CASSNGGKYTEAFF
12	TRBJ2-3	-	TRBD1	TRBV6-5	CASGETGRAQYF
14	TRBJ2-7	-	TRBD2	TRBV10-1	CASSMTSGSYEQYF
17	TRBJ1-5	-	TRBD1	TRBV6-1	CASRPDRGTYSNQPQHF
12	TRBJ1-4	-	-	TRBV29-1	CSAAGINEKLFF
17	TRBJ1-5	-	TRBD1	TRBV28	CASSPRRQGWSNQPQHF
14	TRBJ1-6	-	-	TRBV3-1	CASSRGQNNSPLHF
15	TRBJ2-3	-	-	TRBV5-1	CASSEGVSGTDTQYF